This entry lists 13 T cell receptor beta chains sequenced from one sample in a study of tumor T cells in aggressive B-cell lymphoma. Clones were read by immunoSEQ multiplex PCR, and TCRdb kept only the in-frame ones, dropping some. The sample includes 9,000 or so clones, 80% to 90% of them seen just once. Sequencing input: tumor tissue. The receptors shown here come from an adult with diffuse large B cell lymphoma.

The V gene is TRBV28, the J gene TRBJ1-6; D is unresolved. The CDR3 consists of 15 residues. The V gene lost 5 bases and the J gene lost 6 bases, with 14 bases spanning the gap. Germline-derived CDR1 and CDR2 are MDHEN and SYDVKM. The CDR3 protein is CASSRRTPANSPLHF. As DNA, the CDR3 is TGTGCCAGCAGTCGGCGGACTCCCGCTAATTCACCCCTCCACTTT.

The V call is TRBV4-1, the J call TRBJ2-5; TRBD1 matches 12 bases. V was pared by 1 base and J by 5 bases, with 5 bases of the junction left unmatched. CDR1 is MGHRA and CDR2 is YSYEKL in the germline V gene. This CDR3 contains 16 residues. CDR3 sequence: CASSQGGTGGGETQYF. CDR3 nucleotides: TGCGCCAGCAGCCAAGGGGGGACAGGGGGCGGGGAGACCCAGTACTTC.

The chain is built from TRBV5-1 and TRBJ1-3; D may be TRBD1 (5 bases). V was cut by 4 bases and J by 3 bases, with 14 bases left in between. The CDR3 is 15 amino acids. Germline values: CDR1 SGHRS, CDR2 YFSETQ. The CDR3, as DNA: TGCGCCAGCAGCGAAGGGGTTGTCGGTGGAAACACCATATATTTT. Translation: CASSEGVVGGNTIYF.

V gene TRBV30 combines with J gene TRBJ1-5, with a weak D call TRBD1 (5 bases). This CDR3 is 14 amino acids long. The ends were cut back, 4 bases at V and 6 bases at J, with 16 bases in the middle. Germline lookup yields CDR1 GTSNPN and CDR2 SVGIG (reference sequence). The CDR3 DNA sequence: TGTGCCTGGACCGGAACAGGTACGGGTCAGCCCCAGCATTTT. This encodes CAWTGTGTGQPQHF.

This clone was counted between two and nine times. This chain links TRBV28 with TRBJ1-1; D might be TRBD1 (5 bases). Germline CDR1 MDHEN, CDR2 SYDVKM. The V gene lost 5 bases and the J gene lost 1 base, with 8 bases spanning the gap. The CDR3 is 13 residues long. CDR3 residues: CASSRTGNTEAFF. CDR3 DNA sequence: TGTGCCAGCAGTCGTACAGGGAACACTGAAGCTTTCTTT.

This chain connects TRBV4-3 to TRBJ1-2, with D perhaps matching TRBD1 (6 bases). The CDR3 contains 16 residues. Germline V gene sequence: CDR1 LGHNA, CDR2 YSLEER. V shed 3 bases and J shed 0 bases, with 14 bases lying between them. The DNA for the CDR3 is TGCGCCAGCAGCCATACGGACAGTCCCTCTAACTATGGCTACACCTTC. Translated, it gives CASSHTDSPSNYGYTF.

The V gene is TRBV7-2, the J gene TRBJ1-5; the match to TRBD1 covers 10 bases. The V and J ends lost 5 bases and 5 bases, in that order; junction bases with no gene match: 6. This CDR3 region has 15 residues. CDR1 SGHTA and CDR2 FQGNSA come from the germline V gene. The CDR3 sequence is CASSRGGQGYQPQHF. CDR3 DNA sequence: TGTGCCAGCAGCCGCGGGGGACAGGGGTATCAGCCCCAGCATTTT.

The chain is built from TRBV28 and TRBJ2-3, with a weak D call TRBD1 (5 bases). The CDR3 is 13 residues long. V lost 7 bases and J lost 3, with 11 bases in between. CDR1 and CDR2 (germline): MDHEN, SYDVKM. The DNA of the CDR3 is TGTGCCAGCAACGTCCAGGGTACAGATACGCAGTATTTT. It is translated as CASNVQGTDTQYF.

The chain couples TRBV6-6 to TRBJ2-7, with TRBD1 matching 9 bases. This CDR3 is 13 amino acids long. V was pared by 2 bases and J by 4 bases, with 0 bases of the junction left unmatched. Germline V gene sequence: CDR1 MNHNY, CDR2 SVGAGI (reference sequence). CDR3 residues: CASSYDRGYEQYF. As DNA, the CDR3 is TGTGCCAGCAGTTACGACAGGGGGTACGAGCAGTACTTC.

This rearrangement joins TRBV7-9 to TRBJ2-5; 10 nucleotides align to TRBD2. Germline V lookup: CDR1 SEHNR, CDR2 FQNEAQ (reference sequence). J was trimmed by 4 bases and V by 4 bases; bases with no gene match: 15. The CDR3 extends over 18 amino acids. CDR3 residues: CASSSALLAGELGETQYF. The CDR3, as DNA: TGTGCCAGCAGCTCGGCCCTCCTAGCGGGGGAGTTGGGAGAGACCCAGTACTTC.

The CDR3 reads CASSLTGDTYEQYF. CDR3 coding DNA: TGTGCCAGCAGCTTGACAGGGGACACCTACGAGCAGTACTTC. This chain uses TRBV5-4 with TRBJ2-7, with 7 bases aligning to TRBD1. V gave up 1 base and J gave up 2 bases; unmatched junction bases: 3. CDR1 and CDR2 from the germline V gene are SGHNT and YYREEE (reference sequence). The CDR3 loop spans 14 amino acids.

The chain couples TRBV9 to TRBJ2-7; the D gene is possibly TRBD1 (6 bases). The CDR3 sequence is 14 residues long. Germline values: CDR1 SGDLS, CDR2 YYNGEE. With 3 bases removed from V and 5 bases from J, the gap between germline ends came to 15 bases. CDR3 sequence (DNA): TGTGCCAGCAGCGCCCGGGACACCGGGGACGAGCAGTACTTC. Translation gives CASSARDTGDEQYF. The complete variable domain, with remaining parts taken from reference TRBV9 and TRBJ2-7, reads DSGVTQTPKHLITATGQRVTLRCSPRSGDLSVYWYQQSLDQGLQFLIQYYNGEERAKGNILERFSAQQFPDLHSELNLSSLELGDSALYFCASSARDTGDEQYFGPGTRLTVT.

This chain uses TRBV11-2 with TRBJ2-7; the match to TRBD1 covers 8 bases. Germline CDR1 reads SGHAT; CDR2 reads FQNNGV. The CDR3 length is 15 residues. V gave up 6 bases and J gave up 6 bases; unmatched junction bases: 13. The CDR3 sequence: CASSWTDRGRGEQYF. The CDR3 DNA reads as TGTGCCAGCAGTTGGACCGACAGGGGTAGGGGCGAGCAGTACTTC.